This T cell receptor beta chain is from a study of blood T cell repertoires in COVID-19. The overall study: Samples representing acute and convalescent COVID-19 were sourced from the United States, Italy and Spain.

Clinical histories supplied by participants themselves formed the basis of cohort assignment. Recovery among Cohort 3 donors was established by two negative PCRs, clearance, or symptom resolution. The protocol was immunoSEQ multiplex PCR, while the TCRdb copy is restricted to in-frame clones and leaves out a portion. The top ten clones hold less than 1.2% of a sample with 390,000 or so clones, more than 80% of them seen once. This CDR3 region has 15 residues. J lost 5 bases, V lost 2 bases, and 8 bases had no gene match. Per the germline V gene, CDR1 is KGHSH and CDR2 is LQKENI. This chain connects TRBV18 to TRBJ1-2, with TRBD1 matching 7 bases. The TCR sequence derives from a man aged 18 to 29 who had recovered from COVID-19. The source material was PBMCs or T cells enriched from blood (not recorded which). The DNA of the CDR3 is TGTGCCAGCTCACCAATCCAGGGGGTTCCTTATGGCTACACCTTC. Translation gives CASSPIQGVPYGYTF.